These 3 T cell receptor beta chains were all obtained from the same sample, sequenced in a study of T cells in localized non-small cell lung cancer. Only in-frame clones appear in the TCRdb table, and some are missing; sequencing was by immunoSEQ multiplex PCR. The repertoire holds roughly 61,000 clones, 80% to 90% seen once, with 4.7% in the top ten. The sequenced sample was PBMCs, obtained before any cancer treatment. The receptors shown here come from a man aged 40 to 69 with stage II lung adenocarcinoma.

This chain links TRBV18 with TRBJ2-3; D may correspond to TRBD1 or TRBD2 (5 bases each). V lost 5 bases and J lost 6, with 18 bases in between. The CDR3 spans 15 residues. Per germline, CDR1 KGHSH and CDR2 LQKENI. The CDR3, as DNA: TGTGCCAGCTCATCGGGACGTCAACGGTCGGATACGCAGTATTTT. This gives the protein CASSSGRQRSDTQYF.

The V call is TRBV4-2, the J call TRBJ1-4; D is undetermined. The CDR3 is 15 residues long. Germline loops: CDR1 LGHNA, CDR2 YNFKEQ. Between the trimmed V and J ends, which lost 4 bases and 7 bases, there was a span of 16 bases. Here the CDR3 DNA reads TGTGCCAGCAGCCCCGCTGAGCCGTACATTGAAAAACTGTTTTTT. It is translated as CASSPAEPYIEKLFF.

This CDR3 reads CASRLQGINTEAFF. CDR3 coding DNA: TGTGCCAGTAGACTTCAGGGGATCAACACTGAAGCTTTCTTT. The chain uses TRBV19 and TRBJ1-1; TRBD1 might be the D (6 bases). Trimming took off 6 bases at V and 2 bases at J, with 13 bases between the two ends. The CDR3 consists of 14 residues. The germline V gene encodes CDR1 LNHDA and CDR2 SQIVND (reference sequence).